Listed below are T cell receptor beta chains from one sample, sequenced in a study of blood T cell repertoires in COVID-19. Produced via immunoSEQ multiplex PCR; TCRdb's table is partial and in-frame only. The table includes a few hundred thousand clones, over 80% detected once. The sample comprised PBMCs or T cells enriched from blood (not recorded which). Receptors were obtained from a woman aged 40 to 49 who had been exposed to COVID-19. The CDR3 runs from the conserved cysteine through the conserved F or W. D genes are given only for firm matches. Clone size is shown for a subset of rows, as once, few, many or a class of expanded clone.

D gene	J gene	clone size	V gene	CDR3 protein	CDR3 DNA
NA	TRBJ1-2	NA	TRBV5-6	CASSLGYQGLYGYTF	TGTGCCAGCAGCTTGGGATACCAGGGGCTATATGGCTACACCTTC
NA	TRBJ1-4	NA	TRBV18	CASSGQADNEKLFF	TGTGCCAGCTCTGGCCAGGCCGATAATGAAAAACTGTTTTTT
TRBD2	TRBJ2-1	NA	TRBV6-4	CASSDSGTSGDEQFF	TGTGCCAGCAGTGATTCCGGGACTAGTGGGGATGAGCAGTTCTTC
TRBD2	TRBJ2-1	NA	TRBV5-1	CASTTAGGFPYNEQFF	TGTGCCAGCACGACAGCGGGAGGGTTCCCCTACAATGAGCAGTTCTTC
NA	TRBJ1-4	NA	TRBV3-1/TRBV3-2	CASSLRTGDEKLFF	TGTGCCAGCAGCCTCCGTACGGGGGACGAAAAACTGTTTTTT
TRBD2	TRBJ2-5	NA	TRBV7-2	CASSLVATSAQETQYF	TGTGCCAGCAGCTTAGTTGCGACTAGCGCCCAAGAGACCCAGTACTTC
NA	TRBJ1-5	NA	TRBV27	CASRTAGTSNQPQHF	TGTGCCAGCAGGACGGCGGGGACTAGCAATCAGCCCCAGCATTTT
NA	TRBJ1-1	NA	TRBV7-6	CASSPREGNTEAFF	TGTGCCAGCAGTCCGAGGGAAGGGAACACTGAAGCTTTCTTT
NA	TRBJ2-1	NA	TRBV7-6	CASSYRVGYNEQFF	TGTGCCAGCAGCTACAGGGTCGGGTACAATGAGCAGTTCTTC
TRBD2	TRBJ2-1	NA	TRBV5-4	CASSPGTSGSTYEQFF	TGTGCCAGCAGCCCCGGGACTAGCGGGAGTACGTATGAGCAGTTCTTC
NA	TRBJ2-7	NA	TRBV9	CASSVGPGEEYEQYF	TGTGCCAGCAGCGTAGGGCCAGGGGAAGAGTACGAGCAGTACTTC
NA	TRBJ1-6	NA	TRBV5-4	CASSFSNTGPNSPLHF	TGTGCCAGCAGCTTTAGTAACACAGGCCCTAATTCACCCCTCCACTTT
TRBD1	TRBJ1-2	NA	TRBV29-1	CSYRDRPNYGYTF	TGCAGCTATCGGGACAGGCCGAACTATGGCTACACCTTC
TRBD1	TRBJ1-3	NA	TRBV19	CASRDSAKGDTIYF	TGTGCCAGTCGGGACAGCGCGAAGGGGGACACCATATATTTT
TRBD2	TRBJ2-3	NA	TRBV4-1	CASRLGRGADTQYF	TGCGCCAGCAGACTTGGCCGGGGGGCAGATACGCAGTATTTT
TRBD2	TRBJ2-1	NA	TRBV7-2	CASSLDGGANNEQFF	TGTGCCAGCAGCTTAGACGGGGGGGCCAACAATGAGCAGTTCTTC
TRBD2	TRBJ2-3	NA	TRBV11-1	CASSLSAHSGDTQYF	TGTGCCAGCAGCTTATCCGCCCATAGCGGGGATACGCAGTATTTT
NA	TRBJ1-4	NA	TRBV5-4	CASSLGTSATNEKLFF	TGTGCCAGCAGCTTGGGTACCAGTGCAACTAATGAAAAACTGTTTTTT
NA	TRBJ2-2	NA	TRBV11-3	CASSRERAPGELFF	TGTGCCAGCAGCAGGGAGAGAGCCCCCGGGGAGCTGTTTTTT
NA	TRBJ1-5	NA	TRBV18	CASSPGQPYQPQHF	TGTGCCAGCTCCCCCGGACAGCCTTATCAGCCCCAGCATTTT
TRBD1	TRBJ1-2	NA	TRBV12-3/TRBV12-4	CASRRQGDYGYTF	TGTGCCAGCAGACGACAGGGGGACTATGGCTACACCTTC
TRBD1	TRBJ1-1	NA	TRBV14	CASLTRDRPMNTEAFF	TGTGCCAGCCTTACTCGGGACAGACCTATGAACACTGAAGCTTTCTTT
TRBD1	TRBJ1-1	NA	TRBV7-6	CASSLVQGASGTEAFF	TGTGCCAGCAGCTTAGTTCAGGGGGCGTCTGGCACTGAAGCTTTCTTT
NA	TRBJ1-5	NA	TRBV28	CASSTRDFYSNQPQHF	TGTGCCAGCAGCACGCGGGACTTTTATAGCAATCAGCCCCAGCATTTT
TRBD1	TRBJ1-1	NA	TRBV28	CASSLLQGAWTEAFF	TGTGCCAGCAGTTTGCTACAGGGGGCGTGGACTGAAGCTTTCTTT
TRBD1	TRBJ1-2	NA	TRBV20-1	CSATETGKTHYGYTF	TGCAGTGCTACTGAGACAGGGAAAACCCACTATGGCTACACCTTC
NA	TRBJ2-5	NA	TRBV27	CASSLGGGLLETQYF	TGTGCCAGCAGTTTAGGGGGGGGGCTCTTAGAGACCCAGTACTTC
TRBD2	TRBJ2-3	NA	TRBV3-1/TRBV3-2	CASDDRGGSDTQYF	TGTGCCAGCGATGACCGGGGGGGCTCGGATACGCAGTATTTT
TRBD1	TRBJ1-6	few	TRBV7-9	CASSLGDRGSAPLHF	TGTGCCAGCAGCTTAGGGGACAGGGGATCGGCACCCCTCCACTTT
TRBD2	TRBJ2-1	NA	TRBV9	CASSAPGGHNEQFF	TGTGCCAGCAGCGCCCCGGGAGGCCACAATGAGCAGTTCTTC
TRBD2	TRBJ2-3	NA	TRBV7-3	CASSRSGGGSTDTQYF	TGTGCCAGCAGCCGCTCCGGCGGGGGAAGCACAGATACGCAGTATTTT
NA	TRBJ2-3	NA	TRBV5-6	CASTLPSTDTQYF	TGTGCCAGCACCCTTCCTAGCACAGATACGCAGTATTTT
TRBD2	TRBJ2-1	NA	TRBV7-2	CTSSLVRGLYNEQFF	TGTACCAGCAGCTTAGTTCGGGGACTATACAATGAGCAGTTCTTC
NA	TRBJ1-1	NA	TRBV10-3	CAIEGDGYTEAFF	TGTGCCATTGAGGGGGACGGATACACTGAAGCTTTCTTT
NA	TRBJ2-1	once	TRBV27	CASSSGLPIYNEQFF	TGTGCCAGCAGTTCGGGACTTCCGATATACAATGAGCAGTTCTTC
TRBD1	TRBJ2-3	NA	TRBV4-2	CASSLGTGDATDTQYF	TGTGCCAGCAGCCTCGGGACAGGGGATGCCACAGATACGCAGTATTTT
NA	TRBJ1-3	NA	TRBV5-1	CASSLVNGTGENSGNTIYF	TGTGCCAGCAGCTTGGTGAATGGTACAGGAGAGAACTCTGGAAACACCATATATTTT